A single sample is the source of the 31 T cell receptor beta chains below, sequenced in a study of blood T cell repertoires in COVID-19. The protocol was immunoSEQ multiplex PCR, while the TCRdb copy is restricted to in-frame clones and leaves out a portion. This table has 200,000 to 250,000 clones, roughly 89% appearing once. The source material was PBMCs or T cells enriched from blood (not recorded which). Source of these receptors: a middle-aged woman with acute COVID-19.

This chain links TRBV19 with TRBJ2-5; D is perhaps TRBD2 (6 bases). The ends were cut back, 2 bases at V and 9 bases at J, with 28 bases in the middle. Germline lookup yields CDR1 LNHDA and CDR2 SQIVND (reference sequence). This CDR3 region has 18 residues. CDR3 residues: CASSIQSTSLVSTGAQYF. Written as DNA, the CDR3 is TGTGCCAGTAGTATACAGAGCACTAGCCTCGTCTCCACGGGGGCCCAGTACTTC.

Of note for this clone: The same CDR3 is also encoded by other DNA sequences in this sample. The gene calls are TRBV5-1 and TRBJ1-1; unclear D gene. Trimming took off 6 bases at V and 0 bases at J, with 3 bases between the two ends. The CDR3 consists of 11 residues. In germline, CDR1 is SGHRS, CDR2 YFSETQ. CDR3 amino acids: CASIMNTEAFF. DNA of the CDR3: TGCGCCAGCATCATGAACACTGAAGCTTTCTTT. Using reference TRBV5-1 and TRBJ1-1 for the parts outside the CDR3, the full variable domain is KAGVTQTPRYLIKTRGQQVTLSCSPISGHRSVSWYQQTPGQGLQFLFEYFSETQRNKGNFPGRFSGRQFSNSRSEMNVSTLELGDSALYLCASIMNTEAFFGQGTRLTVV.

There are a few counts of this clone. In DNA, the CDR3 is TGTGCCAGTAGTAGGTTAGCGGATTACAATGAGCAGTTCTTC. This gives the protein CASSRLADYNEQFF. The genes are TRBV19 and TRBJ2-1; D is possibly TRBD2 (6 bases). CDR1 and CDR2 from the germline V gene are LNHDA and SQIVND (reference sequence). V was clipped by 4 bases and J by 4 bases, with 11 bases between them. The CDR3 has 14 residues.

This clone was detected once. The rearrangement links TRBV29-1 to TRBJ2-4, with 7 bases matching TRBD1. Germline loops: CDR1 SQVTM, CDR2 ANQGSEA. There are 15 residues in the CDR3. With V trimmed by 5 bases and J by 0 bases, 7 bases remained unmatched. CDR3 amino acids: CSVPGGALAKNIQYF. Here the CDR3 DNA reads TGCAGCGTTCCAGGGGGAGCCTTAGCCAAAAACATTCAGTACTTC.

On this clone: The junction and the germline gene differ at one end; a read error may be behind it. V usage is TRBV7-7 and J usage is TRBJ2-2, with a weak D call TRBD1 (7 bases). The CDR3 length is 15 residues. Per germline, CDR1 SSHAT and CDR2 FNYEAQ (reference sequence). The CDR3 protein is CASSPSRGDTGELFF. The CDR3 nucleotides read TGTGCTAGCAGCCCAAGCAGGGGGGACACCGGGGAGCTGTTTTTT.

This clone occurred a few times. The rearrangement links TRBV6-5 to TRBJ1-1, with D possibly being TRBD1 (5 bases). Per germline, CDR1 MNHEY and CDR2 SVGAGI. The V end was cut by 0 bases, the J end by 4 bases, with 9 bases between. The CDR3 runs 14 residues. The CDR3 loop is CASSYSTGGTEAFF. The CDR3 region has the DNA TGTGCCAGCAGTTACTCGACCGGGGGCACTGAAGCTTTCTTT.

The chain couples TRBV2 to TRBJ2-5; D gene ambiguous. Trimming stripped 1 base from V and 2 bases from J, with 8 bases between. The CDR3 loop spans 14 amino acids. Germline assignment: CDR1 SNHLY and CDR2 FYNNEI. CDR3 in DNA: TGTGCCAGCAGTGAAGGGCGGCTACAAGAGACCCAGTACTTC. It yields the protein CASSEGRLQETQYF.

The genes are TRBV6-1 and TRBJ1-1; D is unclear. Germline CDR1 is MNHNS and CDR2 is SASEGT. The ends were cut back, 3 bases at V and 0 bases at J, with 5 bases in the middle. The CDR3 contains 13 residues. The CDR3 DNA follows: TGTGCCAGCAGTGACTTCCTGAACACTGAAGCTTTCTTT. It yields the protein CASSDFLNTEAFF.

The chain combines TRBV7-6 with TRBJ1-5, with TRBD1 matching 9 bases. The junction had 5 bases not matched to a gene; V was cut back by 0 bases and J by 2 bases. This CDR3 has 17 amino acids. Germline lookup yields CDR1 SGHVS and CDR2 FNYEAQ. Here the CDR3 reads CASSLAGQGKGNQPQHF. CDR3 sequence (DNA): TGTGCCAGCAGCTTAGCGGGACAGGGTAAGGGCAATCAGCCCCAGCATTTT.

V usage is TRBV5-4 and J usage is TRBJ2-7, with 7 positions matching TRBD2. Trimming took 0 bases from V and 0 from J; bases not matched to a gene: 9. The CDR3 runs to 17 residues. Germline V gene sequence: CDR1 SGHNT, CDR2 YYREEE (reference sequence). CDR3 in amino acids: CASSLGNRDYFSYEQYF. CDR3 DNA: TGTGCCAGCAGCTTGGGGAACCGGGACTACTTCTCCTACGAGCAGTACTTC.

This clone was counted a few times. This CDR3 reads CASSPGQKVYQPQHF. In nucleotides, the CDR3 is TGTGCCAGCAGCCCGGGACAGAAAGTTTATCAGCCCCAGCATTTT. The chain couples TRBV5-8 to TRBJ1-5; 7 bases are shared with TRBD1. The CDR3 totals 15 residues. CDR1 and CDR2 from the germline V gene are SGHTS and YDEGEE. V lost 4 bases, J lost 5 bases, and 9 bases stayed unmatched.

The CDR3 DNA reads TGTGCCAGCACGTTTCCCATTCCCAGGGGGCTAACGAATTCACCCCTCCACTTT. Protein sequence: CASTFPIPRGLTNSPLHF. The chain recombines TRBV25-1 with TRBJ1-6; 8 nucleotides line up with TRBD1. Germline V CDR1 and CDR2: MGHDK, SYGVNS. The CDR3 sequence is 18 residues long. The junction had 18 bases not matched to a gene; V was cut back by 7 bases and J by 7 bases.

This chain uses TRBV14 with TRBJ1-2; no reliable D call. The germline gives CDR1 SGHDN, CDR2 FVKESK. The CDR3 is 14 amino acids. The V gene lost 1 base and the J gene lost 4 bases, with 10 bases spanning the gap. The DNA for the CDR3 is TGTGCCAGCAGCCAAGGTATCGGAGCCTATGGCTACACCTTC. Protein product: CASSQGIGAYGYTF. The full variable domain, completed using reference TRBV14 and TRBJ1-2, is EAGVTQFPSHSVIEKGQTVTLRCDPISGHDNLYWYRRVMGKEIKFLLHFVKESKQDESGMPNNRFLAERTGGTYSTLKVQPAELEDSGVYFCASSQGIGAYGYTFGSGTRLTVV.

The CDR3 nucleotides are TGTGCCAGTAGTAAGAAGGACAGGGGGCCTACTGAAGCTTTCTTT. This gives the protein CASSKKDRGPTEAFF. The V and J genes are TRBV19 and TRBJ1-1; 11 bases fit TRBD1. CDR1 LNHDA and CDR2 SQIVND come from the germline V gene (reference sequence). V shed 4 bases, J shed 5 bases, and the junction held 6 bases outside the gene matches. The CDR3 sequence is 15 residues long. The full variable domain, in which reference TRBV19 and TRBJ1-1 provide the parts outside the CDR3, is DGGITQSPKYLFRKEGQNVTLSCEQNLNHDAMYWYRQDPGQGLRLIYYSQIVNDFQKGDIAEGYSVSREKKESFPLTVTSAQKNPTAFYLCASSKKDRGPTEAFFGQGTRLTVV.

V is TRBV28 and J is TRBJ1-1; D gene uncertain. This CDR3 region has 16 residues. CDR1 MDHEN and CDR2 SYDVKM come from the germline V gene. The ends were cut back, 6 bases at V and 3 bases at J, with 20 bases in the middle. The CDR3 DNA is TGTGCCAGCAGCCTTCCCGATCTCCCGGTAGACACTGAAGCTTTCTTT. Its protein product is CASSLPDLPVDTEAFF.

The rearrangement joins TRBV27 to TRBJ2-5; 12 bases map to TRBD2. This CDR3 contains 17 residues. The V and J ends lost 3 bases and 3 bases, in that order; junction bases with no gene match: 8. CDR1 is MNHEY, CDR2 SMNVEV, per germline (reference sequence). CDR3 residues: CASSFLLAGGPEETQYF. CDR3 nucleotides: TGTGCCAGCAGTTTCTTGCTAGCGGGGGGGCCTGAAGAGACCCAGTACTTC.

The chain joins TRBV5-1 to TRBJ1-2, with D possibly being TRBD1 (6 bases). The CDR3 contains 13 residues. The ends were cut back, 0 bases at V and 8 bases at J, with 11 bases in the middle. The germline V gene encodes CDR1 SGHRS and CDR2 YFSETQ. The CDR3 here is CASSLAPGQGYTF. DNA of the CDR3: TGCGCCAGCAGCTTGGCCCCTGGACAGGGCTACACCTTC.

The sample holds many counts of this clone. The chain joins TRBV3-1 (or the pseudogene TRBV3-2) to TRBJ1-2, with D maybe TRBD1 (5 bases). The CDR3 spans 14 residues. Germline V CDR1 and CDR2: LGHDT, YNNKEL (reference sequence). The V and J ends lost 0 bases and 4 bases respectively, with 9 bases between them. The CDR3 is CASSQDVQGYGYTF. The CDR3 DNA reads TGTGCCAGCAGCCAAGATGTGCAGGGCTATGGCTACACCTTC.

The CDR3 here is CASSAGMRSSYNEQFF. CDR3 in DNA: TGTGCCAGCAGTGCCGGTATGAGATCCTCCTACAATGAGCAGTTCTTC. This chain joins TRBV7-3 and TRBJ2-1, with unresolved D. This CDR3 is built from 16 residues. The germline V gene has CDR1 SGHTA and CDR2 FQGTGA. Trimming pared 6 bases from V and 0 bases from J, leaving 15 bases between.

The V gene is TRBV9, the J gene TRBJ2-1, with 12 bases matching TRBD2. The CDR3 runs to 14 residues. Germline V gives CDR1 SGDLS, CDR2 YYNGEE. Germline trimming cut 3 bases from V and 8 bases from J; bases unmatched to any gene: 3. The CDR3 spells CASSALAGGYEQFF. The CDR3 nucleotides are TGTGCCAGCAGCGCTCTAGCGGGGGGGTATGAGCAGTTCTTC.

The V gene is TRBV7-3, the J gene TRBJ2-3, with 8 positions matching TRBD1. V gave up 2 bases and J gave up 5 bases; unmatched junction bases: 0. The CDR3 is 13 residues long. Germline-derived CDR1 and CDR2 are SGHTA and FQGTGA. CDR3 DNA sequence: TGTGCCAGCAGCTTAGACAGGGGAGATACGCAGTATTTT. Protein: CASSLDRGDTQYF.

The chain has TRBV7-8 and TRBJ1-2, with D maybe TRBD1 (5 bases). From germline, CDR1 is SGHVS and CDR2 FQNEAQ. The CDR3 length is 14 residues. The ends were cut back, 5 bases at V and 2 bases at J, with 12 bases in the middle. The DNA of the CDR3 is TGTGCCAGCAGCCCAGGCGGGGGGAACTATGGCTACACCTTC. Protein product: CASSPGGGNYGYTF.

The gene calls are TRBV7-2 and TRBJ2-3, with TRBD2 matching over 13 bases. J gave up 4 bases and V 5 bases, and 9 bases lay outside the gene matches. Germline V gene sequence: CDR1 SGHTA, CDR2 FQGNSA. This CDR3 spans 17 amino acids. Here the CDR3 DNA reads TGTGCCAGCAGCCAAACGGCGGGACTAGCGGGGCCAGATACGCAGTATTTT. Translation gives CASSQTAGLAGPDTQYF.

The gene calls are TRBV4-3 and TRBJ2-7, with 8 bases aligning to TRBD2. The CDR3 contains 13 residues. CDR1 is LGHNA, CDR2 YSLEER, per germline. V lost 2 bases to trimming and J lost 6 bases; unmatched junction nucleotides: 3. The CDR3 loop reads CASSQTGGTEQYF. CDR3 sequence (DNA): TGCGCCAGCAGCCAAACGGGGGGGACCGAGCAGTACTTC.

The chain is built from TRBV5-1 and TRBJ2-2; TRBD2 matches at 8 bases. The length of the CDR3 is 16 residues. V lost 0 bases, J lost 5 bases, and 6 bases stayed unmatched. Germline V lookup: CDR1 SGHRS, CDR2 YFSETQ. CDR3: CASSLVPGLETGELFF. DNA for the CDR3: TGCGCCAGCAGCTTGGTGCCGGGACTAGAGACCGGGGAGCTGTTTTTT. Variable domain in full (rest from reference TRBV5-1 and TRBJ2-2): KAGVTQTPRYLIKTRGQQVTLSCSPISGHRSVSWYQQTPGQGLQFLFEYFSETQRNKGNFPGRFSGRQFSNSRSEMNVSTLELGDSALYLCASSLVPGLETGELFFGEGSRLTVL.

This chain connects TRBV7-2 to TRBJ2-5; TRBD2 agrees at 16 bases. The J segment lost 1 base and the V segment lost 5 bases, leaving 4 bases of the junction unmatched. Germline assignment: CDR1 SGHTA and CDR2 FQGNSA. CDR3 length equals 17 residues. The CDR3 DNA follows: TGTGCCAGCAGCCCCGGGACTAGCGGGGGGGTCCAAGAGACCCAGTACTTC. Its translation: CASSPGTSGGVQETQYF.

This sequence joins TRBV10-3 and TRBJ1-2, with 9 bases aligning to TRBD1. This CDR3 contains 17 residues. CDR1 ENHRY and CDR2 SYGVKD come from the germline V gene. The V and J ends lost 6 bases and 4 bases, in that order; junction bases with no gene match: 15. Here the CDR3 reads CAIRERIRDRVFYGYTF. CDR3 DNA: TGTGCCATCAGGGAACGAATCCGGGACAGGGTTTTCTATGGCTACACCTTC.

The chain recombines TRBV10-3 with TRBJ1-5; possible D gene TRBD1, 6 bases. This CDR3 region has 15 residues. Between the trimmed V and J ends, which lost 0 bases and 4 bases, there was a span of 10 bases. The germline V gene has CDR1 ENHRY and CDR2 SYGVKD. The CDR3 nucleotides are TGTGCCATCAGTGAGTCACAGGGTAATAATCAGCCCCAGCATTTT. This gives the protein CAISESQGNNQPQHF.

The chain has TRBV29-1 and TRBJ2-1; 7 nucleotides align to TRBD1. Per the germline V gene, CDR1 is SQVTM and CDR2 is ANQGSEA. The CDR3 consists of 14 residues. V trimming: 2 bases; J trimming: 8 bases; junction bases outside the gene matches: 9. The CDR3 DNA follows: TGCAGCGTTGAATGGGGCGTTCAGGGGGATGAGCAGTTCTTC. This sequence encodes CSVEWGVQGDEQFF.

CDR3 protein: CAWSRDSGLGNTIYF. CDR3 sequence (DNA): TGTGCCTGGAGCCGGGACAGCGGGTTGGGAAACACCATATATTTT. The chain has TRBV30 and TRBJ1-3; 7 nucleotides align to TRBD1. This CDR3 is built from 15 residues. The J segment lost 4 bases and the V segment lost 3 bases, leaving 9 bases of the junction unmatched. The germline CDR1 and CDR2 sequences are GTSNPN and SVGIG (reference sequence). Full variable domain (rest looked up from reference TRBV30 and TRBJ1-3): SQTIHQWPATLVQPVGSPLSLECTVEGTSNPNLYWYRQAAGRGLQLLFYSVGIGQISSEVPQNLSASRPQDRQFILSSKKLLLSDSGFYLCAWSRDSGLGNTIYFGEGSWLTVV.

The chain uses TRBV5-4 and TRBJ2-3; 13 bases match TRBD2. The CDR3 length is 16 residues. The J segment lost 1 base and the V segment lost 4 bases, leaving 3 bases of the junction unmatched. Looked up from germline, CDR1 is SGHNT and CDR2 is YYREEE (reference sequence). The CDR3 loop is CASSQGLAGGTDTQYF. CDR3 in DNA: TGTGCCAGCAGCCAAGGACTAGCGGGGGGCACAGATACGCAGTATTTT.